This TCR beta chain was profiled in a study of T cells in Graves' hyperthyroidism and ophthalmopathy. Study conclusions and caveats: Ophthalmopathy and stable hyperthyroidism were told apart by a 13 V-J model.

This CDR3 is built from 14 residues. Trimming removed 5 bases from V and 5 bases from J; junction bases left unmatched: 8. Per the germline V gene, CDR1 is SGHTA and CDR2 is FQGTGA. Remarks on this clonotype: The target antigen is unknown.

Regions amplified from RNA transcripts were the TCR beta CDR3 regions. A set of HTBI primers served as the primers for a first-round RT-PCR of the TCR CDR3. TCRdb itself ran the multiplex PCR reads through MiXCR, one entry per CDR3 protein. The sample contains around 500,000 distinct CDR3 sequences, roughly 16% of which appear only once. Thyroid ultrasound and orbital computed tomography, with clinical symptoms and serum thyroxine and TRAb, informed diagnoses. This clonotype was sampled from a woman under 40 with Graves' ophthalmopathy. The V and J genes are TRBV7-3 and TRBJ2-5, with 7 positions matching TRBD2. Material: blood. This CDR3 reads CASSRGGAQETQYF. The DNA for the CDR3 is TGTGCCAGCAGCCGGGGAGGGGCGCAGGAGACCCAGTACTTC.